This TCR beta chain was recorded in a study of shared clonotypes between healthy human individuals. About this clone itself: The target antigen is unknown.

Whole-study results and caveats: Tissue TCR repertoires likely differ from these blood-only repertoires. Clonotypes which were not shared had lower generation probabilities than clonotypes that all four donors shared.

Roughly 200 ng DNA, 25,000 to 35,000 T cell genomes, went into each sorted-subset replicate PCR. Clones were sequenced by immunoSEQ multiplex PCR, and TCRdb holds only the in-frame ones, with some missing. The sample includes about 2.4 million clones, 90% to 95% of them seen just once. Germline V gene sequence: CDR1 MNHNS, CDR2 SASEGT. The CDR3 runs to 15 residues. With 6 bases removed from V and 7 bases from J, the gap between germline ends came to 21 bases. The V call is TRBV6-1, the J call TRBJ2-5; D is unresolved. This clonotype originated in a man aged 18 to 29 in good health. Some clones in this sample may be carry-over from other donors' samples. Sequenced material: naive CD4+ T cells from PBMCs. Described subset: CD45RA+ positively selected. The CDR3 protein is CASSDTSLARWTQYF. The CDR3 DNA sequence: TGTGCCAGCAGCGATACAAGCCTCGCAAGGTGGACCCAGTACTTC.